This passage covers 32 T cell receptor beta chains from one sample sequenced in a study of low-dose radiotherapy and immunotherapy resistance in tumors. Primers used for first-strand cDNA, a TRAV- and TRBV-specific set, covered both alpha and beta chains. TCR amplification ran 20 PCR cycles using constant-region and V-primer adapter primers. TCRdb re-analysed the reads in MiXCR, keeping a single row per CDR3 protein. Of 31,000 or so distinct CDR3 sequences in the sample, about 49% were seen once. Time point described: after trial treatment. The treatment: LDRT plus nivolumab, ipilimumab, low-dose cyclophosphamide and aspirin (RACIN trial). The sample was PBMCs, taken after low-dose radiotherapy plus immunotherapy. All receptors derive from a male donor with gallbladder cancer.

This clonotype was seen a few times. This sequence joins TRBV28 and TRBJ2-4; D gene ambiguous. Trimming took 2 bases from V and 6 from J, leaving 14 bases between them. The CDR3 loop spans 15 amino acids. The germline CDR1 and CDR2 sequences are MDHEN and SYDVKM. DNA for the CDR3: TGTGCCAGCAGTTTAGGGTTGGCTACCACAAACATTCAGTACTTC. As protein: CASSLGLATTNIQYF.

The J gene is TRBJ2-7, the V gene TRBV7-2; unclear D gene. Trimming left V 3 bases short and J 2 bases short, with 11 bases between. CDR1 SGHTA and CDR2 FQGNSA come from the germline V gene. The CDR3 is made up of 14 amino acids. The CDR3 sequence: CASSLDGGPYEQYF. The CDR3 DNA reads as TGTGCCAGCAGCTTGGATGGCGGCCCCTACGAGCAGTACTTC.

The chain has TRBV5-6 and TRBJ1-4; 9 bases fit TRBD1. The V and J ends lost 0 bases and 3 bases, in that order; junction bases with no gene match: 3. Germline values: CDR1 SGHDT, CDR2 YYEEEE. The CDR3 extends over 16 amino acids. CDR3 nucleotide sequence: TGTGCCAGCAGCTTGGATGGGACAGGGCCTAATGAAAAACTGTTTTTT. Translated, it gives CASSLDGTGPNEKLFF. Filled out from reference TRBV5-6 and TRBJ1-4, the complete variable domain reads DAGVTQSPTHLIKTRGQQVTLRCSPKSGHDTVSWYQQALGQGPQFIFQYYEEEERQRGNFPDRFSGHQFPNYSSELNVNALLLGDSALYLCASSLDGTGPNEKLFFGSGTQLSVL.

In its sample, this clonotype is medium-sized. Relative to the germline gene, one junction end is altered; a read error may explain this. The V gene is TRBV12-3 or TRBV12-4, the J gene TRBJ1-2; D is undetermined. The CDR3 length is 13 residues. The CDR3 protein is CATSFGEAYGYTF. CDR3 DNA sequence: TGTGCCACCAGTTTTGGGGAAGCCTATGGCTACACCTTC.

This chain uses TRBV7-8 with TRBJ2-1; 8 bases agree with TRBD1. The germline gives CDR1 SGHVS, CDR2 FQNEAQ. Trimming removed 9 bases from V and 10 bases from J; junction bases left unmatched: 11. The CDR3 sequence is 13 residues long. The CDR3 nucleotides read TGTGCCAGTCAGGGGGCTGTCCGACTAGAGCAGTTCTTC. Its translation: CASQGAVRLEQFF.

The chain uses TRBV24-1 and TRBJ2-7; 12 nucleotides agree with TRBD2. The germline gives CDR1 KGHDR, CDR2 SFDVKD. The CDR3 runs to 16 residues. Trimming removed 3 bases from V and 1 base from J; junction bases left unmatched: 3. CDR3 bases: TGTGCCACCAGTGATGCCGGGACTAGCGGGTCCTACGAGCAGTACTTC. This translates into CATSDAGTSGSYEQYF.

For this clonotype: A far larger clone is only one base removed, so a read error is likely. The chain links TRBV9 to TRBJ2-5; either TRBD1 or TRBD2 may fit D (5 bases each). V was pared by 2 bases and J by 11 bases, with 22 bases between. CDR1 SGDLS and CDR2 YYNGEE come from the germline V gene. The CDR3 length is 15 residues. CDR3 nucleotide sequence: TGTGCCAGCAGCGTGGGGACGGTAGCCCCGAATGAGCAGTACTTC. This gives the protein CASSVGTVAPNEQYF. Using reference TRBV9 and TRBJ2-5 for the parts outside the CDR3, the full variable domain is DSGVTQTPKHLITATGQRVTLRCSPRSGDLSVYWYQQSLDQGLQFLIQYYNGEERAKGNILERFSAQQFPDLHSELNLSSLELGDSALYFCASSVGTVAPNEQYFGPGTRLLVL.

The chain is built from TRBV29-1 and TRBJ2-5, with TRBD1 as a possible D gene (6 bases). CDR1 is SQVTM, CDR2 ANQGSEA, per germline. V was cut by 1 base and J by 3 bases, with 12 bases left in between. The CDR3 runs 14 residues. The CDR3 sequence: CSVEVGTSKETQYF. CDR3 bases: TGCAGCGTTGAAGTAGGGACAAGTAAAGAGACCCAGTACTTC.

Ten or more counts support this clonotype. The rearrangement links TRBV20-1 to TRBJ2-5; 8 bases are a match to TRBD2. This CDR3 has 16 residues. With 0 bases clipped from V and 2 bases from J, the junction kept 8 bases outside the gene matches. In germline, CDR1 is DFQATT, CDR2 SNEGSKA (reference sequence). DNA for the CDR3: TGCAGTGCTAGAGATGTGGCTAGCGGGCGACAAGAGACCCAGTACTTC. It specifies CSARDVASGRQETQYF.

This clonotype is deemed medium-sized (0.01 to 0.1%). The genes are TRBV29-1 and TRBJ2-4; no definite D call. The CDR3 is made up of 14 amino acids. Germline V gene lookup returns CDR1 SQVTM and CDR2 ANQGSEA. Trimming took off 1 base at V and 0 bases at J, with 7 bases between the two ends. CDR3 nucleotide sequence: TGCAGCGTTGAAGGCCCTCTAGCCAAAAACATTCAGTACTTC. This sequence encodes CSVEGPLAKNIQYF. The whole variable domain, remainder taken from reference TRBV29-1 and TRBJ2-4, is SAVISQKPSRDICQRGTSLTIQCQVDSQVTMMFWYRQQPGQSLTLIATANQGSEATYESGFVIDKFPISRPNLTFSTLTVSNMSPEDSSIYLCSVEGPLAKNIQYFGAGTRLSVL.

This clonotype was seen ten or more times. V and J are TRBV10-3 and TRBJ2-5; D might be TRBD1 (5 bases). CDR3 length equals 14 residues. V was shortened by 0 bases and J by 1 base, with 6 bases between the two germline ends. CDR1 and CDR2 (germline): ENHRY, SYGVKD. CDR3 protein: CAISESTAQETQYF. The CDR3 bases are TGTGCCATCAGTGAGTCGACAGCCCAAGAGACCCAGTACTTC.

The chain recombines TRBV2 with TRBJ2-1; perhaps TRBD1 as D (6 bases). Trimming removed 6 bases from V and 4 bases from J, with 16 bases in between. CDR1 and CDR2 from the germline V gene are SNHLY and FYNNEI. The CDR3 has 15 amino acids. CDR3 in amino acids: CASRDRGTIYNEQFF. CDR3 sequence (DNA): TGTGCCAGCAGAGATAGGGGGACGATATACAATGAGCAGTTCTTC.

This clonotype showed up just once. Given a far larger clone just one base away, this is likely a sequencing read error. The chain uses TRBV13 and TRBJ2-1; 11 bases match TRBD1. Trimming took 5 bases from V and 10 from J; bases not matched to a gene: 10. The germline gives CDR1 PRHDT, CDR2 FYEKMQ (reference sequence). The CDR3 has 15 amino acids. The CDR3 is CASSKGQGVYYEQFF. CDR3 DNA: TGTGCCAGCAGCAAGGGACAGGGGGTGTACTACGAGCAGTTCTTC.

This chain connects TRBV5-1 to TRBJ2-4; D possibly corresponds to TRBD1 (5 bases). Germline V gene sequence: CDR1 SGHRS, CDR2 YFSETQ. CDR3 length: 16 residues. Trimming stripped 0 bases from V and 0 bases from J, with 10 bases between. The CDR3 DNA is TGCGCCAGCAGCTTGGAGGGGTCCCTAGCCAAAAACATTCAGTACTTC. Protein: CASSLEGSLAKNIQYF.

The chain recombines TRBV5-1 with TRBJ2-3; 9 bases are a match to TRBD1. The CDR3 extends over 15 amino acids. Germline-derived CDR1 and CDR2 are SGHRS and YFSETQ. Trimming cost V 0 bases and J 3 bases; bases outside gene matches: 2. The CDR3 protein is CASSLVGQGTDTQYF. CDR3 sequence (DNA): TGCGCCAGCAGCTTGGTTGGACAGGGGACAGATACGCAGTATTTT.

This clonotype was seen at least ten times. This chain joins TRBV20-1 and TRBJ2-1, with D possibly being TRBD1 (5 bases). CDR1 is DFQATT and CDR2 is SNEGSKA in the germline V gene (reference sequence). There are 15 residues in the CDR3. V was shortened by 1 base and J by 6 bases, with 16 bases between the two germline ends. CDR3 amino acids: CSARAQVGRGNEQFF. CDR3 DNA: TGCAGTGCTAGAGCACAGGTGGGGCGCGGCAATGAGCAGTTCTTC.

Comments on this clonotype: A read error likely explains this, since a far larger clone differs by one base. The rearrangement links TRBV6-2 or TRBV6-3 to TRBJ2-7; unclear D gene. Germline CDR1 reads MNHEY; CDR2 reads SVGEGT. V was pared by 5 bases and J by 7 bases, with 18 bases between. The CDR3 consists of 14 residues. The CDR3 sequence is CASSIESSYNEQYF. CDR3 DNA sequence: TGTGCCAGCAGTATAGAGAGCTCCTACAATGAGCAGTACTTC.

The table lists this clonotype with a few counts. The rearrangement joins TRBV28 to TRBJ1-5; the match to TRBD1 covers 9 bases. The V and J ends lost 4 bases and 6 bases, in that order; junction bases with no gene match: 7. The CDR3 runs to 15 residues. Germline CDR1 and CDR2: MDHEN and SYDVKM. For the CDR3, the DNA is TGTGCCAGCAGTTCATCCGGGACAGGGTTTCAGCCCCAGCATTTT. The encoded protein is CASSSSGTGFQPQHF.

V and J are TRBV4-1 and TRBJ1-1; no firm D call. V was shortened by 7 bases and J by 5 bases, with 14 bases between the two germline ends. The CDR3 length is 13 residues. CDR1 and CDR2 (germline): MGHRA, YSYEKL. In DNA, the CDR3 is TGCGCCAGCAAAAGTAGGGATGGGACTGAAGCTTTCTTT. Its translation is CASKSRDGTEAFF.

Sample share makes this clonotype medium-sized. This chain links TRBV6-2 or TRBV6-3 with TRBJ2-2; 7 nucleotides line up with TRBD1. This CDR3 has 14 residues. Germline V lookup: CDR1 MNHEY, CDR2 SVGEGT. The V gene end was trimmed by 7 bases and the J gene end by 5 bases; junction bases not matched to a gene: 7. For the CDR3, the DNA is TGTGCCAGCAATCGGGGCAGGGGGACCGGGGAGCTGTTTTTT. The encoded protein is CASNRGRGTGELFF.

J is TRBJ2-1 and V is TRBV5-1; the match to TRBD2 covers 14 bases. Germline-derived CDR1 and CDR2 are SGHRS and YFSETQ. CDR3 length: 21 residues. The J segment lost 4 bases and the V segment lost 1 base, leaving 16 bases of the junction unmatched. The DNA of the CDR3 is TGCGCCAGCAGCTTGTCTATACAGACTAGCGGGAGGGCCCAGGCGTACAATGAGCAGTTCTTC. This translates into CASSLSIQTSGRAQAYNEQFF.

The chain's CDR3 is CAGTQGSSYNEQFF. CDR3 nucleotides: TGTGCCGGGACACAGGGGAGCTCCTACAATGAGCAGTTCTTC. This chain uses TRBV2 with TRBJ2-1, with 7 bases lining up with TRBD1. Germline loops: CDR1 SNHLY, CDR2 FYNNEI. V trimming: 11 bases; J trimming: 0 bases; junction bases outside the gene matches: 7. The CDR3 spans 14 residues.

The DNA of the CDR3 is TGTGCCAGCACGAGTTTGGACCGATTAAATGAAAAACTGTTTTTT. Its protein product is CASTSLDRLNEKLFF. The J gene is TRBJ1-4, the V gene TRBV6-1; D remains ambiguous. Germline V CDR1 and CDR2: MNHNS, SASEGT. V lost 7 bases and J lost 5, with 17 bases in between. The CDR3 length is 15 residues.

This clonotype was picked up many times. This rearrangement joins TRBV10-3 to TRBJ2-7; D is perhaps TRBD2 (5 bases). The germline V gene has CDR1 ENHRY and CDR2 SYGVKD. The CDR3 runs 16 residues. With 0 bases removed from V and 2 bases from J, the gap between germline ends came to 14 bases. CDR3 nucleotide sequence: TGTGCCATCAGTGAGTCTGAGTTGGACGGGACCTACGAGCAGTACTTC. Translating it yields CAISESELDGTYEQYF.

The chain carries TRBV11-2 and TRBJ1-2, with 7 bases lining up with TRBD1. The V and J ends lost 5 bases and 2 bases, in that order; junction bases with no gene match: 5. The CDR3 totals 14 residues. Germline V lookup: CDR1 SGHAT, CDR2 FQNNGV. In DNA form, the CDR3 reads TGTGCCAGCAGCCAGACAGGGTTGAACTATGGCTACACCTTC. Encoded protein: CASSQTGLNYGYTF.

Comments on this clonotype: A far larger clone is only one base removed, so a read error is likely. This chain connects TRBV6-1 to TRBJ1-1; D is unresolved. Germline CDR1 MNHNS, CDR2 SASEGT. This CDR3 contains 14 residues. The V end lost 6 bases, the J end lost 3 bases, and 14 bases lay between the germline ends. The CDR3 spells CASSVDLGYTEAFF. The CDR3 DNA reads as TGTGCCAGCAGCGTTGACTTGGGGTACACTGAAGCTTTCTTT.

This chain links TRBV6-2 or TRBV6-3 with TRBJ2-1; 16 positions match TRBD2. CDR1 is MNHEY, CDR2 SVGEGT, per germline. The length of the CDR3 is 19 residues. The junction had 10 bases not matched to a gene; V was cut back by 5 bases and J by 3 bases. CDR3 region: CASSRTGTSGGAGYNEQFF. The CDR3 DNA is TGTGCCAGCAGTCGAACCGGGACTAGCGGGGGGGCCGGCTACAATGAGCAGTTCTTC.

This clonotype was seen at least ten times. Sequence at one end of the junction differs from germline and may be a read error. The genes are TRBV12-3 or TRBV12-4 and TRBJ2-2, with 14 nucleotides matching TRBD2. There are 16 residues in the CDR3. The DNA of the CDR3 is TGTGCCAGCAGCAAGGGACTAGCGGGAGACGGAGGGGTGCTGTTTTTT. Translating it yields CASSKGLAGDGGVLFF.

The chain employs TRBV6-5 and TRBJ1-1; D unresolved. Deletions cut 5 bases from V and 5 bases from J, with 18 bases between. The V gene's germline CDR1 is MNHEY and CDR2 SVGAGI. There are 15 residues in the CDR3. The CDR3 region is CASSDPGLGVTEAFF. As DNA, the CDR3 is TGTGCCAGCAGTGATCCAGGTTTGGGTGTAACTGAAGCTTTCTTT.

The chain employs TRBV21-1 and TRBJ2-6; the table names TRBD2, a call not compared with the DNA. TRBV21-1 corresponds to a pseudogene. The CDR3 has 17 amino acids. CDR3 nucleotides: TGTGCCAGCAGCACTGGGAGCCAAAGCTCTGGGGCCAACGTCCTGACTTTC. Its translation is CASSTGSQSSGANVLTF.

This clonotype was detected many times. In nucleotides, the CDR3 is TGTGCCAGCAGCGGCCCGTGGGGGGTTGACACTGAAGCTTTCTTT. Translating gives CASSGPWGVDTEAFF. The J gene is TRBJ1-1, the V gene TRBV7-6; tentatively, D is TRBD1 (5 bases). Trimming pared 5 bases from V and 3 bases from J, leaving 16 bases between. Per the germline V gene, CDR1 is SGHVS and CDR2 is FNYEAQ. The CDR3 runs to 15 residues.

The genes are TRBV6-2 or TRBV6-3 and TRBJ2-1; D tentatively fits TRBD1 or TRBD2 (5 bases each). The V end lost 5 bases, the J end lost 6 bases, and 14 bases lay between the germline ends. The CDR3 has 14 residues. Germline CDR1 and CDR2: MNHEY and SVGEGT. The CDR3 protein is CASSELGGFNEQFF. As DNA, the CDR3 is TGTGCCAGCAGTGAACTTGGGGGTTTCAATGAGCAGTTCTTC.